The 13 T cell receptor beta chains below all came from one sample that was sequenced in a study of T cell changes during pregnancy in multiple sclerosis. Profiling relied on immunoSEQ multiplex PCR, and the TCRdb table lists in-frame clones only, not all of them. The table shows 85,000 to 95,000 clones, with roughly 91% occurring only once. The material was peripheral blood, obtained after pregnancy. The origin of the receptors is a female donor in good health, enrolled as a control in a pregnancy study.

The rearrangement joins TRBV5-1 to TRBJ1-2, with 7 bases identical to TRBD1. J was trimmed by 4 bases and V by 4 bases; bases with no gene match: 13. The CDR3 totals 16 residues. Germline V lookup: CDR1 SGHRS, CDR2 YFSETQ. The DNA for the CDR3 is TGCGCCAGCAGCACCAGGTCGAGGGGGCAAAGCTATGGCTACACCTTC. Translated: CASSTRSRGQSYGYTF.

The rearrangement uses TRBV7-9 and TRBJ1-3; D is unresolved. V lost 5 bases and J lost 4, with 18 bases in between. The CDR3 sequence is 16 residues long. From germline, CDR1 is SEHNR and CDR2 FQNEAQ (reference sequence). The CDR3 DNA reads TGTGCCAGCAGCCAGAGGGCAGGCGGCCTAGGAAACACCATATATTTT. This translates into CASSQRAGGLGNTIYF.

The chain links TRBV14 to TRBJ2-3; tentative D call: TRBD1 (6 bases). CDR1 is SGHDN, CDR2 FVKESK, per germline. V shed 2 bases and J shed 0 bases, with 9 bases lying between them. The CDR3 is 15 amino acids. The CDR3 DNA is TGTGCCAGCAGCCAATGGGGGCGCAGCACAGATACGCAGTATTTT. Translation gives CASSQWGRSTDTQYF.

V usage is TRBV5-1 and J usage is TRBJ1-1, with 8 nucleotides matching TRBD1. This CDR3 has 14 amino acids. V lost 0 bases to trimming and J lost 8 bases; unmatched junction nucleotides: 6. In germline, CDR1 is SGHRS, CDR2 YFSETQ. The CDR3 DNA follows: TGCGCCAGCAGCTTGGGGGGGGCAGGGGGCGAAGCTTTCTTT. Protein: CASSLGGAGGEAFF.

The V and J genes are TRBV5-8 and TRBJ1-1, with D hard to call. This CDR3 comprises 13 residues. In germline, CDR1 is SGHTS, CDR2 YDEGEE. The V end lost 1 base, the J end lost 10 bases, and 14 bases lay between the germline ends. CDR3 protein: CASSLSEAQVAFF. DNA of the CDR3: TGTGCCAGCAGCTTGTCGGAGGCGCAGGTAGCTTTCTTT. Drawing the rest from reference TRBV5-8 and TRBJ1-1, the complete variable domain is EAGVTQSPTHLIKTRGQQATLRCSPISGHTSVYWYQQALGLGLQFLLWYDEGEERNRGNFPPRFSGRQFPNYSSELNVNALELEDSALYLCASSLSEAQVAFFGQGTRLTVV.

V usage is TRBV2 and J usage is TRBJ2-3, with a weak D call TRBD2 (5 bases). V was pared by 4 bases and J by 1 base, with 12 bases between. This CDR3 contains 15 residues. Per germline, CDR1 SNHLY and CDR2 FYNNEI. The CDR3 is CASSGRGFGTDTQYF. In DNA form, the CDR3 reads TGTGCCAGCAGTGGACGGGGATTCGGCACAGATACGCAGTATTTT.

J is TRBJ1-1 and V is TRBV6-6; maybe TRBD1 (5 bases). Trimming removed 4 bases at V and 8 bases at J, with 14 bases between. Germline V CDR1 and CDR2: MNHNY, SVGAGI (reference sequence). The CDR3 has 13 amino acids. The CDR3 region has the DNA TGTGCCAGCAGTTCCACGGGGGTTCACGAAGCTTTCTTT. The encoded protein is CASSSTGVHEAFF.

The chain uses TRBV18 and TRBJ2-1; TRBD1 might be the D (6 bases). Germline values: CDR1 KGHSH, CDR2 LQKENI. V lost 1 base and J 6 bases, leaving 19 bases between the germline ends. The CDR3 length is 17 residues. The chain's CDR3 is CASSPLFGQTQGNEQFF. The CDR3 bases are TGTGCCAGCTCACCACTGTTCGGACAGACCCAAGGCAATGAGCAGTTCTTC.

The V and J genes are TRBV7-2 and TRBJ1-6; the D gene is possibly TRBD1 (6 bases). There are 14 residues in the CDR3. V was trimmed by 4 bases and J by 10 bases, leaving 14 bases between them. Germline CDR1 SGHTA, CDR2 FQGNSA. The CDR3 nucleotides read TGTGCCAGCAGCTCACAGGGAGCCAACTCACCCCTCCACTTT. This translates into CASSSQGANSPLHF.

The chain combines TRBV5-5 with TRBJ2-7, with 15 bases lining up with TRBD2. Per the germline V gene, CDR1 is SGHKS and CDR2 is YYEKEE (reference sequence). V dropped 3 bases and J dropped 0; count of bases not matched to a gene: 13. This CDR3 contains 20 residues. CDR3 in amino acids: CASSSAGTSGGRGSSYEQYF. Here the CDR3 DNA reads TGTGCCAGCAGCTCAGCAGGGACTAGCGGGGGGAGGGGGAGCTCCTACGAGCAGTACTTC.

The chain uses TRBV5-4 and TRBJ1-6, with TRBD1 matching 7 bases. With 4 bases clipped from V and 6 bases from J, the junction kept 10 bases outside the gene matches. Germline CDR1 and CDR2: SGHNT and YYREEE (reference sequence). The CDR3 covers 16 residues. The CDR3, as DNA: TGTGCCAGCAGCGTTGACAGGGTCGCCCGTAATTCACCCCTCCACTTT. Encoded protein: CASSVDRVARNSPLHF.

A note on this clone: Other DNA sequences in the same sample also yield this CDR3. The chain recombines TRBV27 with TRBJ1-4; D remains ambiguous. This CDR3 has 14 residues. Trimming removed 3 bases at V and 0 bases at J, with 5 bases between. Germline assignment: CDR1 MNHEY and CDR2 SMNVEV (reference sequence). CDR3 protein: CASSFSATNEKLFF. CDR3 bases: TGTGCCAGCAGTTTTTCTGCAACTAATGAAAAACTGTTTTTT.

This chain links TRBV7-9 with TRBJ1-5, with 8 bases that match TRBD1. This CDR3 comprises 16 residues. With 5 bases clipped from V and 2 bases from J, the junction kept 8 bases outside the gene matches. CDR1 is SEHNR and CDR2 is FQNEAQ in the germline V gene (reference sequence). The CDR3 DNA sequence: TGTGCCAGCAGCCAAGACCCGGACAGGGGCAATCAGCCCCAGCATTTT. Protein: CASSQDPDRGNQPQHF.